The T cell receptor (beta chain) described here comes from a study of control samples from healthy donors and cancer patients. Measured with immunoSEQ multiplex PCR; TCRdb has only the in-frame clones, and not every one. The repertoire holds more than 75,000 clones, with roughly 90% as singletons. V was shortened by 5 bases and J by 7 bases, with 14 bases between the two germline ends. Germline V gives CDR1 SSHAT, CDR2 FNYEAQ (reference sequence). The CDR3 is 14 amino acids. The specimen was PBMCs. This TCR derives from a woman aged 60-70 years with head and neck cancer. The V gene is TRBV7-7, the J gene TRBJ2-2; D may be TRBD2 (6 bases). This CDR3 reads CASSPTAGGGELFF. DNA of the CDR3: TGTGCCAGCAGCCCGACGGCCGGGGGCGGGGAGCTGTTTTTT.